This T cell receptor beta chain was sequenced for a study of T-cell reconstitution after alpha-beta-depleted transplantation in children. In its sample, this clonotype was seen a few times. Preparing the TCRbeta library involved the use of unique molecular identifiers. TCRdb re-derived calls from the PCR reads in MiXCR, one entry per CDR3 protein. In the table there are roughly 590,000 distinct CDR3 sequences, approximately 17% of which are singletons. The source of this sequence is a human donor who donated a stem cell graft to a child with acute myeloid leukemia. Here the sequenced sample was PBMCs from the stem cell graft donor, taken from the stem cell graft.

The CDR3 DNA reads as TGTGCCAGCAGTTACTCACCCTCCCTGATCCAGGAGGGGTATGGCTACACCTTC. Translated: CASSYSPSLIQEGYGYTF. The chain links TRBV6-5 to TRBJ1-2, with TRBD1 as a possible D gene (5 bases). V was clipped by 0 bases and J by 5 bases, with 22 bases between them. This CDR3 is built from 18 residues. The germline gives CDR1 MNHEY, CDR2 SVGAGI.